This TCR beta chain emerged from a study of blood T cell repertoires in COVID-19. As for the study in general: From the United States, Italy and Spain came samples of acute and convalescent COVID-19. PBMCs, B-cell-depleted T cells, or T cells were the source of the cDNA or gDNA that made up the material.

V gave up 6 bases and J gave up 0 bases; unmatched junction bases: 11. The CDR3 covers 17 residues. Germline assignment: CDR1 SEHNR and CDR2 FQNEAQ (reference sequence). Authors' analysis steps: Using reference gene primer amplification, nucleated cell counts were estimated. Repertoires were generated with immunoSEQ multiplex PCR, while TCRdb's copy carries only in-frame clones and drops some. From that table come the V and J calls and clone size; the DNA was used to work out D and trimming. The profile shows approximately 150,000 clones, 80% to 90% of them singletons. This clonotype originated in a woman aged 55-70 years with active COVID-19. Sequencing input: peripheral blood. The chain employs TRBV7-9 and TRBJ1-2; 9 bases match TRBD1. In DNA, the CDR3 is TGTGCCAGCAGTTATCAGCCGGGACAGGGAACTAACTATGGCTACACCTTC. This translates into CASSYQPGQGTNYGYTF.